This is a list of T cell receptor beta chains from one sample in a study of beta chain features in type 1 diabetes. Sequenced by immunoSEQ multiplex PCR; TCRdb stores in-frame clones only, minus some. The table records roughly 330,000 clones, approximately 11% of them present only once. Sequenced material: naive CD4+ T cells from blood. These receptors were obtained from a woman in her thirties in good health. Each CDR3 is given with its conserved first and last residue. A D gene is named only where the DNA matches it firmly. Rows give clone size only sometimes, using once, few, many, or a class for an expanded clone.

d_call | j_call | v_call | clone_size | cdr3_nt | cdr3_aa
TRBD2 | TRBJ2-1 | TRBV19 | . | TGTGCCAGCACAATCGGGACAGCTAGACTAGCGGGCCGACTCAATGAGCAGTTCTTC | CASTIGTARLAGRLNEQFF
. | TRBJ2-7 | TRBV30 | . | TGTGCCTGGAGTGTACAGTCCTACGAGCAGTACTTC | CAWSVQSYEQYF
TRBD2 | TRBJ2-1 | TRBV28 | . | TGTGCCAGCAGTTGGAACGTCGGCGGGAGCTCCTACAATGAGCAGTTCTTC | CASSWNVGGSSYNEQFF
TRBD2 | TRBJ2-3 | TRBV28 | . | TGTGCCAGCAGTTTACCTAGCGGGAGAACAGATACGCAGTATTTT | CASSLPSGRTDTQYF
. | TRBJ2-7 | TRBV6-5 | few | TGTGCCAGCAGTTATCGGGGGAGAAACTACGAGCAGTACTTC | CASSYRGRNYEQYF
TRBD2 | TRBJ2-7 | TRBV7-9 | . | TGTGCCAGCAGCAGTTGGGGAGGGTTATACGAGCAGTACTTC | CASSSWGGLYEQYF
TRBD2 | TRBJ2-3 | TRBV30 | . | TGTGCCTGGAGTGTGGCTAGCGGGACCACAGATACGCAGTATTTT | CAWSVASGTTDTQYF
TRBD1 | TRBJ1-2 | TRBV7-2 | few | TGTGCCAGCAGCGTCGACAGGGAATATGGCTACACCTTC | CASSVDREYGYTF
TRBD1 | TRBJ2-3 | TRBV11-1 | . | TGTGCCAGCACCAAAAACTCTGACAGGGCAACGCAGTATTTT | CASTKNSDRATQYF
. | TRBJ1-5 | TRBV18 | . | TGTGCCAGCTCACCGAATGATGGGCAGGCCCAGCATTTT | CASSPNDGQAQHF
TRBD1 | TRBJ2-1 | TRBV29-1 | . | TGCAGCGCGAAATCGGGACAGGGTTTCGGAGGGTGGTTCTTC | CSAKSGQGFGGWFF
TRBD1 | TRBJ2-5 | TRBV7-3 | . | TGTGCCAGCAGCAGGACAGGGGATCAGACCCAGTACTTC | CASSRTGDQTQYF
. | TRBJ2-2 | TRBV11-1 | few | TGTGCCAGCAGCTTAGCGTTAATCACCGGGGAGCTGTTTTTT | CASSLALITGELFF
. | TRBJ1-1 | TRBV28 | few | TGTGCCAGCAGTTTTCCTCGTACTGAAGCTTTCTTT | CASSFPRTEAFF
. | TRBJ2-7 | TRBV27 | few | TGTGCCAGCAGTTGGGACTGGGCCTACGAGCAGTACTTC | CASSWDWAYEQYF
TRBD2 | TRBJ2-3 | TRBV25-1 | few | TGTGCCAGCGCACCGGGACTAGCGGAGCCCACAGATACGCAGTATTTT | CASAPGLAEPTDTQYF
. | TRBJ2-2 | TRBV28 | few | TGTGCCAGCAGTTTTTTAACCGGGGAGCTGTTTTTT | CASSFLTGELFF
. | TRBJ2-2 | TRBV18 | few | TGTGCCAGCCGGGATGATCTTAACACCGGGGAGCTGTTTTTT | CASRDDLNTGELFF
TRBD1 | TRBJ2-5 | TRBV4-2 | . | TGTGCCAGCAAAAATCTGAGGGGGCTCCAAGAGACCCAGTACTTC | CASKNLRGLQETQYF
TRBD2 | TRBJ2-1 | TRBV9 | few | TGTGCCAGCAGCGTAGTAAAGCGGGAGGGGTATAAGCAGTTCTTC | CASSVVKREGYKQFF
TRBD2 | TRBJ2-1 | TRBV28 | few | TGTGCCAGCAGTTCCCTAGCGGGAGGTTACTACAATGAGCAGTTCTTC | CASSSLAGGYYNEQFF
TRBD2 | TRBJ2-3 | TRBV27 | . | TGTGCCAGCAGTGCACGACTAGCGGGGGGTCCAGATACGCAGTATTTT | CASSARLAGGPDTQYF
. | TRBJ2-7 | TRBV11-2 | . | TGTGCCAGCAGTTCTGCCGGGTACCTCCCCTACGAGCAGTACTTC | CASSSAGYLPYEQYF
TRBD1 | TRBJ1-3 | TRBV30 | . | TGTGCCTGGAAAACAGGGGCTGGAAACACCATATATTTT | CAWKTGAGNTIYF
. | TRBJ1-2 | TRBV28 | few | TGTGCCAGCAGCCTTGACTATGGCTACACCTTC | CASSLDYGYTF
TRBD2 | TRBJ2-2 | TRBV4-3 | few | TGCGCCAGCAGCTACTCACTAGCGGGAGTTGTCGGGGAGCTGTTTTTT | CASSYSLAGVVGELFF
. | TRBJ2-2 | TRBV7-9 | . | TGTGCCAGCAGCCCACCGACTATCGGCGGGGAGCTGTTTTTT | CASSPPTIGGELFF
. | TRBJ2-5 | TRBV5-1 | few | TGCGCCAGCAGCGAAAACAGGGTTCAAGAGACCCAGTACTTC | CASSENRVQETQYF